Presented here are 15 T cell receptor beta chains from one specimen sequenced in a study of T cell repertoires in cytomegalovirus infection. Which antigens these TCRs recognize remains unknown. Using its own MiXCR run on the reads, TCRdb lists one record per CDR3 protein. Here the sample spans roughly 800,000 distinct CDR3 sequences, about 27% being singletons. The specimen was cultured CD8+ T cells from PBMCs, collected from culture after CMV antigen stimulation. The origin of the receptors is a human donor in good health (CMV status not recorded). Some clones in this sample may be carry-over from other donors' samples.

This sequence joins TRBV19 and TRBJ2-7, with 8 bases that match TRBD1. This CDR3 has 14 amino acids. Trimming cost V 8 bases and J 5 bases; bases outside gene matches: 11. From germline, CDR1 is LNHDA and CDR2 SQIVND (reference sequence). CDR3 protein: CASEEAGGTHEQYF. The CDR3 coding sequence is TGTGCCAGTGAGGAAGCAGGGGGCACTCACGAGCAGTACTTC.

The gene calls are TRBV6-1 and TRBJ1-5, with unresolved D. CDR3 length: 13 amino acids. Germline V lookup: CDR1 MNHNS, CDR2 SASEGT. V was clipped by 7 bases and J by 4 bases, with 11 bases between them. The CDR3, as DNA: TGTGCCAGCACACAGAACGGGAATCAGCCCCAGCATTTT. It translates to CASTQNGNQPQHF.

This clonotype was seen repeatedly, ten times or more. The chain has TRBV7-2 and TRBJ1-2; maybe TRBD1 (5 bases). Germline V gives CDR1 SGHTA, CDR2 FQGNSA. V lost 1 base, J lost 2 bases, and 14 bases lay in between. The CDR3 consists of 16 residues. The CDR3 loop reads CASSLGLGRENYGYTF. CDR3 nucleotide sequence: TGTGCCAGCAGCTTAGGGTTGGGCAGGGAGAACTATGGCTACACCTTC.

The genes are TRBV6-5 and TRBJ1-1, with unresolved D. With 6 bases removed from V and 1 base from J, the gap between germline ends came to 9 bases. CDR3 size: 13 residues. The germline V gene has CDR1 MNHEY and CDR2 SVGAGI. The CDR3 bases are TGTGCCAGCAGCACTGACGAGAACACTGAAGCTTTCTTT. This codes for CASSTDENTEAFF.

This chain uses TRBV12-3 or TRBV12-4 with TRBJ1-5; a weak D match, TRBD1 (5 bases). The CDR3 spans 14 residues. V gave up 7 bases and J gave up 6 bases, with 16 bases separating them. CDR3 in DNA: TGTGCCAGCACTACGACAGAGGGGAGTCAGCCCCAGCATTTT. It translates to CASTTTEGSQPQHF.

This clonotype occurred many times. The chain uses TRBV5-1 and TRBJ1-6; the match to TRBD1 covers 7 bases. The CDR3 consists of 15 residues. Germline CDR1 and CDR2: SGHRS and YFSETQ. Trimming took 7 bases from V and 7 from J; bases not matched to a gene: 11. This chain's CDR3 is CASRPTGTANSPLHF. The CDR3 DNA is TGCGCCAGCCGGCCGACCGGGACAGCCAATTCACCCCTCCACTTT.

This clonotype was counted a few times. The gene calls are TRBV7-9 and TRBJ1-4; 8 positions match TRBD1. Looked up from germline, CDR1 is SEHNR and CDR2 is FQNEAQ (reference sequence). CDR3 size: 14 residues. Germline trimming cut 5 bases from V and 8 bases from J; bases unmatched to any gene: 7. The CDR3 spells CASSQDRAREKLFF. For the CDR3, the DNA is TGTGCCAGCAGCCAGGACAGGGCGAGGGAAAAACTGTTTTTT.

The chain is built from TRBV15 and TRBJ2-5; 8 bases map to TRBD2. The CDR3 totals 16 residues. CDR1 and CDR2 from the germline V gene are LNHNV and YYDKDF (reference sequence). J gave up 4 bases and V 0 bases, and 7 bases lay outside the gene matches. The CDR3 spells CATSRDRGLVSETQYF. The CDR3, as DNA: TGTGCCACCAGCAGAGACCGGGGACTAGTTTCAGAGACCCAGTACTTC.

This clonotype occurred a few times. The chain links TRBV6-2 or TRBV6-3 to TRBJ2-5, with 8 bases fitting TRBD1. Per germline, CDR1 MNHEY and CDR2 SVGEGT. The junction had 21 bases not matched to a gene; V was cut back by 8 bases and J by 4 bases. The CDR3 has 18 residues. This chain's CDR3 is CASGPPTGVFFGGETQYF. CDR3 nucleotides: TGTGCCAGCGGCCCTCCGACAGGGGTATTTTTTGGTGGAGAGACCCAGTACTTC.

Here the CDR3 DNA reads TGTGCCAGCAGACAGGACGTGAACACTGAAGCTTTCTTT. Protein sequence: CASRQDVNTEAFF. The rearrangement uses TRBV5-5 and TRBJ1-1; D might be TRBD1 (5 bases). Germline V gene lookup returns CDR1 SGHKS and CDR2 YYEKEE (reference sequence). Trimming stripped 5 bases from V and 0 bases from J, with 8 bases between. CDR3 length: 13 amino acids.

The chain is built from TRBV4-1 and TRBJ2-5, with TRBD2 matching 7 bases. This CDR3 is built from 14 residues. The V gene end was trimmed by 0 bases and the J gene end by 4 bases; junction bases not matched to a gene: 2. Germline V CDR1 and CDR2: MGHRA, YSYEKL. The CDR3 nucleotides read TGCGCCAGCAGCCAAGACCCTAGCGGAGAGACCCAGTACTTC. This sequence encodes CASSQDPSGETQYF.

The chain couples TRBV6-5 to TRBJ2-1; 9 nucleotides agree with TRBD1. The germline CDR1 and CDR2 sequences are MNHEY and SVGAGI. This CDR3 is 19 amino acids long. Trimming at V came to 0 bases and at J to 8 bases, leaving 17 bases not matched to a gene. The CDR3 reads CASSYSRGHRGRPLDEQFF. CDR3 in DNA: TGTGCCAGCAGTTACTCTCGCGGGCACAGGGGGCGGCCTTTGGATGAGCAGTTCTTC.

The chain recombines TRBV6-1 with TRBJ2-3, with 10 nucleotides matching TRBD1. Germline CDR1 MNHNS, CDR2 SASEGT. The CDR3 has 15 amino acids. The V and J ends lost 4 bases and 3 bases, in that order; junction bases with no gene match: 4. CDR3 nucleotide sequence: TGTGCCAGCAGTGGTCGGGACAGGGGAACAGATACGCAGTATTTT. Its protein product is CASSGRDRGTDTQYF.

This clonotype was observed a handful of times. V and J are TRBV7-9 and TRBJ2-5; 7 bases fit TRBD2. Germline CDR1 reads SEHNR; CDR2 reads FQNEAQ (reference sequence). V was clipped by 4 bases and J by 2 bases; unmatched bases: 7. This CDR3 region has 15 residues. CDR3 coding DNA: TGTGCCAGCAGCTCCCCCCTACTAGCGCAAGAGACCCAGTACTTC. This sequence encodes CASSSPLLAQETQYF.

This chain uses TRBV6-2 or TRBV6-3 with TRBJ1-1; D is perhaps TRBD1 (5 bases). Germline CDR1 reads MNHEY; CDR2 reads SVGEGT. The CDR3 extends over 13 amino acids. Deletions cut 1 base from V and 7 bases from J, with 10 bases between. This chain's CDR3 is CASSYWGYSEAFF. Written as DNA, the CDR3 is TGTGCCAGCAGTTACTGGGGGTACAGTGAAGCTTTCTTT.